This entry concerns a single T cell receptor beta chain. What it binds is unknown. This record comes from a study of graft-versus-host responses after intestinal transplantation. Study-level background: Anti-thymocyte globulin served as induction for all recipients, who then took tacrolimus and steroids for two to three years.

Some clones are missing from TCRdb's copy, which holds only in-frame ones; the method was immunoSEQ multiplex PCR. Of about 66,000 clones detected, roughly 87% appear once; the ten largest clones hold approximately 1.3%. Trimming took off 0 bases at V and 2 bases at J, with 11 bases between the two ends. The germline CDR1 and CDR2 sequences are MNHEY and SMNVEV (reference sequence). The CDR3 has 16 amino acids. The chain has TRBV27 and TRBJ1-3, with no clear D. This TCR derives from a human donor who received an intestinal transplant. Sequences were derived from unstimulated CD8+ T cells sorted from spleen or lymph node cells, sampled before intestinal transplant. CDR3 amino acids: CASSLSGPRAGNTIYF. In nucleotides, the CDR3 is TGTGCCAGCAGTTTATCGGGCCCACGAGCTGGAAACACCATATATTTT.